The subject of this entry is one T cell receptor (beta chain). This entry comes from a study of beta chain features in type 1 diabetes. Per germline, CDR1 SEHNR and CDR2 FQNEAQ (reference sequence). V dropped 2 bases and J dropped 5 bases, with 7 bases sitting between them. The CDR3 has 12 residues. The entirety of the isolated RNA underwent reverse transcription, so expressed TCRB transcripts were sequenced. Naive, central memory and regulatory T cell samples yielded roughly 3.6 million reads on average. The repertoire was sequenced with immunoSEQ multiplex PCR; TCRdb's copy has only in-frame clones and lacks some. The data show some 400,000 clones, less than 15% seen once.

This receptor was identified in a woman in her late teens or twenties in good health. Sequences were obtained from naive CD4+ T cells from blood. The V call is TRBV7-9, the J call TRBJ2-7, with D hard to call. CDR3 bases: TGTGCCAGCAGCTTACTCCGGGACGAGCAGTACTTC. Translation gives CASSLLRDEQYF.